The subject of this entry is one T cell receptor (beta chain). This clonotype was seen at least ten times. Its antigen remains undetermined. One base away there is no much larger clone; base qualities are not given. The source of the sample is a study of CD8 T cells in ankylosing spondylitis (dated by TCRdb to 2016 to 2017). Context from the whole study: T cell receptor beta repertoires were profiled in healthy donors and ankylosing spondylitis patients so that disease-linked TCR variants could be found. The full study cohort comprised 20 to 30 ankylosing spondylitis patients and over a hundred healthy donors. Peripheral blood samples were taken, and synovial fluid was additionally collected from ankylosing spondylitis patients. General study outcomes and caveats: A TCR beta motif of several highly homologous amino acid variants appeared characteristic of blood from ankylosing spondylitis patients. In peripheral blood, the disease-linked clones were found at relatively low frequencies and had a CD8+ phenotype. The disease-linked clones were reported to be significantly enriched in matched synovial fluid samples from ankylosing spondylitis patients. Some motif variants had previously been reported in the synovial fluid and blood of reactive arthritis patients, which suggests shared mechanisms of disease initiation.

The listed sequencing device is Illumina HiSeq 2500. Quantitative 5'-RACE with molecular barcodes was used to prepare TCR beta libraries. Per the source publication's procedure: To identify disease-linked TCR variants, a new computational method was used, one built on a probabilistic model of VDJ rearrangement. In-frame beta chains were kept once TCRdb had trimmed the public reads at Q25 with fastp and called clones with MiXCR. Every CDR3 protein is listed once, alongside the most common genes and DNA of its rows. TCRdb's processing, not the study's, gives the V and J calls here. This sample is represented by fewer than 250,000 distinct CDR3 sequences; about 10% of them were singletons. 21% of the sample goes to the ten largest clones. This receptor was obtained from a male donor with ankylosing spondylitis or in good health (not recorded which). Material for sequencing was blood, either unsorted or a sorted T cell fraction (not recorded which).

Here the CDR3 is given as CASSFTASSGNTIYF. The bases are TGTGCCAGCAGCTTCACAGCCAGCTCTGGAAACACCATATATTTT. The chain uses TRBV7-8 and TRBJ1-3, with the D gene call left open. Per the germline V gene, SGHVS is the CDR1 and FQNEAQ is the CDR2. The CDR3 numbers 15 residues from cysteine through phenylalanine. The DNA shown is the 45-base CDR3, in frame from base 1. V drops 3 bases and J drops 0 bases, leaving 9 bases in between.